These T cell receptor beta chains were read from a single sample in a study of spatial heterogeneity in lung cancer. TCRdb reprocessed the 5' RACE reads with MiXCR, giving one entry per CDR3 protein. The sample consists of 4,500 to 6,500 distinct CDR3 sequences, under 15% of them appearing once. Sequencing was performed on lung tumor tissue, taken at surgery. Receptor source: a female donor with early-stage non-small cell lung cancer. Each CDR3 is given without its conserved first and last residue. The order of the fields is V gene, CDR3 protein.

TRBV7-2 | ASSLAHSSPYEQY
TRBV7-3 | ASSPWRGEGPDTQY
TRBV5-6 | ASSLRQGPVTGETQY
TRBV27 | ASSPTNMADSRMETQY
TRBV27 | ASSRQGKETDTQY
TRBV5-1 | ASSLGQRAEKLF
TRBV28 | ASSLDGELF
TRBV7-9 | ASSSGQGVTDTQY
TRBV19 | ASRSGRVPGETQY
TRBV30 | AWSEAYNEQF
TRBV28 | ASSPLVGGGQPQH
TRBV20-1 | SAIAGSAYNEQF
TRBV28 | ASSLRTVGSYEQY
TRBV9 | ASSVDLGPGRTTNEKLF
TRBV28 | ASAGGGNEQF
TRBV20-1 | SAPLESLSYNEQF
TRBV2 | ASRGFSGEY
TRBV7-2 | ASSFPGARAF
TRBV7-9 | ASSLDTEAF
TRBV12-3/TRBV12-4 | ASSLLVRETQY
TRBV6-5 | ASSRIRATPNTGELF
TRBV11-3 | ASSTRDNEQF
TRBV12-3/TRBV12-4 | ASSYHSGETQY
TRBV7-3 | ASSSQPGTAFGMNTEAF
TRBV5-6 | ASSLQGWKQETQY
TRBV5-1 | ASSSSGTGTDTQY
TRBV5-5 | ASSPDGQRFFPF
TRBV9 | ASSVMTDTQY
TRBV30 | AWSVAGGRETQY
TRBV7-8 | ASMAGLARNTQKETQY
TRBV7-3 | ASSPRLAGDMNEQF
TRBV7-8 | ASSLAGVLEAF
TRBV29-1 | SVEPGLHEQF
TRBV5-4 | ASPRLGPRRENTEAF
TRBV9 | ASSVGRAETQETQY
TRBV20-1 | SARAFSGRAVSEQF
TRBV29-1 | SVEGGTSGRYEQY